These 9 T cell receptor beta chains originate from one sample sequenced in a study of blood T cell repertoires in COVID-19. Profiled with immunoSEQ multiplex PCR; TCRdb holds only in-frame clones, not every one. The sample has under 250,000 clones; about 84% are singletons. Sequencing was done on a sample of peripheral blood. The receptors originated from a woman over 75 with COVID-19, enrolled during active disease.

The V and J genes are TRBV6-4 and TRBJ1-3; no clear D gene. Looked up from germline, CDR1 is MRHNA and CDR2 is SNTAGT. V gave up 0 bases and J gave up 0 bases, with 6 bases separating them. The CDR3 length is 15 residues. In nucleotides, the CDR3 is TGTGCCAGCAGTGACTCAGCGTTCTCTGGAAACACCATATATTTT. This gives the protein CASSDSAFSGNTIYF.

The chain joins TRBV9 to TRBJ2-7, with D possibly TRBD1 on 5 matching bases. The CDR3 runs to 14 residues. Trimming removed 4 bases at V and 7 bases at J, with 18 bases between. From germline, CDR1 is SGDLS and CDR2 YYNGEE. CDR3 in amino acids: CASSPRADRGEQYF. CDR3 coding DNA: TGTGCCAGCAGCCCCCGGGCCGATAGGGGTGAGCAGTACTTC.

This chain uses TRBV12-3 or TRBV12-4 with TRBJ2-1, with TRBD2 as a possible D gene (5 bases). There are 13 residues in the CDR3. V was pared by 3 bases and J by 9 bases, with 12 bases between. The CDR3 sequence: CASSFSVSGEQFF. CDR3 DNA: TGTGCCAGCAGTTTTAGCGTATCGGGTGAGCAGTTCTTC.

The genes are TRBV5-1 and TRBJ1-1, with D possibly matching TRBD1 (5 bases). The CDR3 spans 16 residues. Germline V gives CDR1 SGHRS, CDR2 YFSETQ. Trimming shortened V by 4 bases and J by 3 bases, and 19 bases separated the two germline ends. CDR3 sequence: CASSPGRAKVDTEAFF. CDR3 coding DNA: TGCGCCAGCAGCCCCGGCAGGGCAAAGGTAGACACTGAAGCTTTCTTT.

This chain joins TRBV3-1 (or the pseudogene TRBV3-2) and TRBJ2-7; 9 bases are shared with TRBD2. CDR3 length: 16 amino acids. The ends lost 3 bases at V and 4 bases at J; junction bases unmatched: 10. The V gene's germline CDR1 is LGHDT and CDR2 YNNKEL (reference sequence). The CDR3 loop reads CASSQSRPSGGYEQYF. Here the CDR3 DNA reads TGTGCCAGCAGCCAGTCTAGACCCAGCGGGGGGTACGAGCAGTACTTC.

This clone was recorded a few times. The chain combines TRBV6-6 with TRBJ1-2; 7 nucleotides match TRBD1. Germline assignment: CDR1 MNHNY and CDR2 SVGAGI (reference sequence). The J segment lost 5 bases and the V segment lost 4 bases, leaving 4 bases of the junction unmatched. The CDR3 loop spans 13 amino acids. The CDR3 reads CASSSGQVYGYTF. The CDR3 DNA reads TGTGCCAGCAGTTCCGGACAGGTTTATGGCTACACCTTC.

This clone occurred once. The chain employs TRBV24-1 and TRBJ1-2, with 9 bases fitting TRBD1. The junction had 3 bases not matched to a gene; V was cut back by 5 bases and J by 3 bases. The CDR3 totals 14 residues. Germline V gene data show CDR1 as KGHDR and CDR2 as SFDVKD. This chain's CDR3 is CATSGTGVDYGYTF. For the CDR3, the DNA is TGTGCCACCAGTGGGACAGGGGTTGACTATGGCTACACCTTC.

The chain has TRBV21-1 and TRBJ2-2; the table's D call, TRBD1, has no DNA check behind it. TRBV21-1 is labeled a pseudogene. The CDR3 contains 17 residues. This CDR3 is CASRPGTGGSSTGELFF. The CDR3 DNA reads as TGTGCCAGCAGACCAGGGACAGGGGGTAGTAGCACCGGGGAGCTGTTTTTT.

V usage is TRBV4-3 and J usage is TRBJ2-1, with 8 bases aligning to TRBD2. CDR1 and CDR2 from the germline V gene are LGHNA and YSLEER. This CDR3 is built from 16 residues. V was pared by 1 base and J by 5 bases, with 7 bases of the junction left unmatched. In nucleotides, the CDR3 is TGCGCCAGCAGCCAAGCGGATAGCGGGGAAAACAATGAGCAGTTCTTC. It is translated as CASSQADSGENNEQFF.